The rows below give T cell receptor beta chains drawn from one sample of a study of monozygotic twins with inflammatory bowel disease. TCRdb reprocessed the 5' RACE reads and reports one entry per CDR3 protein, with no DNA. Seen in this sample are 400,000 to 500,000 distinct CDR3 sequences; the ten most common clones hold 2% to 2.5%. Sequencing used blood. These TCRs come from a human donor with ulcerative colitis or Crohn's disease, or a healthy co-twin of an affected twin (not recorded which). Each CDR3 is given with its conserved first and last residue. The order of the fields is J gene, V gene, CDR3 protein.

TRBJ2-5,TRBV5-1,CASSSSMGETQYF
TRBJ2-1,TRBV24-1,CATSAPDRDHEQFF
TRBJ2-3,TRBV2,CASIRGARPTDTQYF
TRBJ2-4,TRBV19,CASSIDFAGVKNIQYF
TRBJ2-1,TRBV4-1,CASSQGGGWLAGVNEQFF
TRBJ2-5,TRBV7-9,CASSLGLVDQYF
TRBJ1-2,TRBV11-2,CASSFGAGASGYTF
TRBJ1-4,TRBV12-3/TRBV12-4,CASRPGQSNEKLFF
TRBJ2-3,TRBV5-4,CASSLLRDTDTQYF
TRBJ2-1,TRBV20-1,CSADSGRAKGSNEQFF
TRBJ1-2,TRBV5-1,CASTGEGNGYTF
TRBJ2-1,TRBV24-1,CATSVREGPYNEQFF
TRBJ1-2,TRBV7-9,CASSQHETGKDYGYTF
TRBJ2-7,TRBV27,CARRRLYEQYF
TRBJ2-5,TRBV3-1,CASSLQGTFETQYF
TRBJ2-4,TRBV7-2,CASSLVGPGAKNIQYF
TRBJ1-5,TRBV6-1,CASSATGGGQPQHF
TRBJ2-3,TRBV20-1,CSARDAPRKADTQYF
TRBJ1-5,TRBV20-1,CSALRGNQPQRF
TRBJ2-3,TRBV19,CASRGTGGDTQYF
TRBJ2-2,TRBV20-1,CSAKNRGRTGELFF
TRBJ2-1,TRBV29-1,CSVVGGVEQFF
TRBJ1-2,TRBV19,CASSHTGANYGYTF
TRBJ2-5,TRBV20-1,CSAPPGTWYQETQYF
TRBJ2-1,TRBV5-1,CASSLGLAGSYNEQFF
TRBJ2-7,TRBV27,CASSHQTGGGEQYF
TRBJ1-5,TRBV4-1,CASSQDRMAVQPQHF